Included here is one TCR beta chain sequence, with context. The target antigen is unknown. This sample stems from a study of vaccination and CD4 T cells after COVID-19. Study outcomes and limitations: Post-infection sampling omitted early timepoints and covered relatively few convalescent patients.

Germline CDR1 and CDR2: SGHTA and FQGNSA. The CDR3 runs 15 residues. The ends were cut back, 3 bases at V and 10 bases at J, with 21 bases in the middle. Sequencing of cultured CD4+ T cell DNA used the Oncomine TCR Beta short-read assay. TCRdb processed the PCR reads anew with MiXCR; each CDR3 protein has one entry. The sample has about 13,000 distinct CDR3 sequences, around a third seen once. Treatment: roughly 10-day PBMC culture with coronavirus spike peptide pools or control peptides (ViraFEST assay). Sample: CD4+ T cells from blood, cultured in vitro. The chain has TRBV7-2 and TRBJ1-1, with a weak D call TRBD1 (5 bases). This sequence originates from a human donor who had recovered from COVID-19. The CDR3, as DNA: TGTGCCAGCAGCTTTCTGAGGGGCAGGGCGGTCCGAGCTTTCTTT. Amino acid sequence: CASSFLRGRAVRAFF. Based on the CDR3 plus reference TRBV7-2 and TRBJ1-1, the full variable domain is GAGVSQSPSNKVTEKGKDVELRCDPISGHTALYWYRQSLGQGLEFLIYFQGNSAPDKSGLPSDRFSAERTGGSVSTLTIQRTQQEDSAVYLCASSFLRGRAVRAFFGQGTRLTVV.